The text below deals with one TCR beta chain. Its antigen is not identified. The sample is drawn from a study of human T cells and chemical hapten exposure. Study results and caveats: No alteration of TCRs above 1 in 1000 frequency was seen with DPC sensitization.

Germline CDR1 reads LNHDA; CDR2 reads SQIVND (reference sequence). Trimming removed 9 bases at V and 3 bases at J, with 9 bases between. This CDR3 is built from 12 residues. The time point here: patch test 1, 2 weeks after DPC sensitization. Stated treatment: therapeutic diphenylcyclopropenone sensitization with weekly scalp DPC. TCRdb re-called the RACE reads with MiXCR, one entry per CDR3 protein. The sample lists about 110,000 distinct CDR3 sequences; approximately 10% were seen once. The genes are TRBV19 and TRBJ2-4; D assignment may be TRBD1 or TRBD2 (5 bases each). The receptor was derived from a woman aged 40 to 49 with alopecia areata. Some clones in this sample may be carry-over from other donors' samples. Sequenced material: whole blood, taken in connection with sensitization to the hapten diphenylcyclopropenone (DPC). CDR3 sequence: CASRDGKNIQYF. The CDR3 coding sequence is TGTGCCAGCCGGGACGGCAAAAACATTCAGTACTTC.